The entry that follows covers one T cell receptor beta chain sequence. The hyperthyroidism was newly diagnosed and had lasted under 2 months; the patients were aged 18 to 65. In making diagnoses, clinical symptoms, serum thyroxine and TRAb, thyroid ultrasound and orbital computed tomography were all used. About 10 ml of fresh peripheral blood supplied the PBMCs. RNA transcripts were the template for amplifying TCR beta CDR3 regions. The TCR CDR3 was amplified in a first-round RT-PCR using the HTBI primer set. TCRdb processed the multiplex PCR reads anew with MiXCR; each CDR3 protein has one entry. The sample includes under 400,000 distinct CDR3 sequences, 20% to 25% seen only once; the top ten take around 70%. The sample is drawn from a study of T cells in Graves' hyperthyroidism and ophthalmopathy. Overall study context: Initial diagnosis, before any treatment, was when peripheral blood was collected.

The germline V and J ends were trimmed by 0 bases and 7 bases, with 6 bases remaining between them. The CDR3 runs 13 residues. The clonotype originates from a man over 45 with Graves' hyperthyroidism. Sequencing was done on a sample of blood. This chain connects TRBV12-3 or TRBV12-4 to TRBJ1-4; the D is unclear. CDR3 residues: CASSLADAEKLFF. The CDR3 bases are TGTGCCAGCAGTTTAGCGGACGCTGAAAAACTGTTTTTT.